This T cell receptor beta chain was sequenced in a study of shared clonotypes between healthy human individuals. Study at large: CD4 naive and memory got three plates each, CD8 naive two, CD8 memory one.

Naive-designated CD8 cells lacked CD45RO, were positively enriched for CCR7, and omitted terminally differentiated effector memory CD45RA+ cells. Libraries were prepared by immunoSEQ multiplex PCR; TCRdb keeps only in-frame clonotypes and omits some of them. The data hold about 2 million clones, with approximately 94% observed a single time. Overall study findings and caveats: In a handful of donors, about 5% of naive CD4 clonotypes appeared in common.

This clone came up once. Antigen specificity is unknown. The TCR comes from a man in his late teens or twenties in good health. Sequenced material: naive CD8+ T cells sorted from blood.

The CDR3 nucleotides are TGTGCCAGTAGTATAGGCGTCAGCTACTACAATGAGCAGTTCTTC. Amino acid sequence: CASSIGVSYYNEQFF. The chain couples TRBV19 to TRBJ2-1; D is unresolved. This CDR3 spans 15 amino acids. V dropped 1 base and J dropped 3 bases, with 10 bases sitting between them. Germline lookup yields CDR1 LNHDA and CDR2 SQIVND (reference sequence).